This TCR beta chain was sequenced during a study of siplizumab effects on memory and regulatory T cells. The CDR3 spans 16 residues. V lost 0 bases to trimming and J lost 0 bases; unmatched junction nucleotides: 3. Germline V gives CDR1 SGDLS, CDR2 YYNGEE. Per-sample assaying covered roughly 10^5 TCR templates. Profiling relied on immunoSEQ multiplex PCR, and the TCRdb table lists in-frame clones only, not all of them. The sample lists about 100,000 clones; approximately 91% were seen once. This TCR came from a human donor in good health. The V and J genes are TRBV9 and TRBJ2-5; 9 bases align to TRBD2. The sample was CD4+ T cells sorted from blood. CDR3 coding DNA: TGTGCCAGCAGCGTAGCGGGCGGGGGGGACCAAGAGACCCAGTACTTC. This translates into CASSVAGGGDQETQYF.